Shown below are 18 T cell receptor beta chains from a single sample sequenced in a study of CXCR3-negative and CXCR3-positive naive CD8 T cells. The TRB cDNA libraries were prepared by 5' RACE with UMI labels. TCRdb reprocessed the 5' RACE reads and reports one entry per CDR3 protein, with no DNA. This table lists 45,000 to 75,000 distinct CDR3 sequences. Sequencing was done on a sample of naive CXCR3- CD8+ T cells from blood. The subset: CD45RO-CCR7+CD27+CD95- naive CD8+ T cells lacking CXCR3 (TNR3-). All receptors derive from a human donor in good health. Some clones in this sample may be carry-over from other donors' samples.

The chain is built from TRBV6-5 and TRBJ1-1. There are 15 residues in the CDR3. CDR1 and CDR2 (germline): MNHEY, SVGAGI. This chain's CDR3 is CASSYSNEGNTEAFF.

V gene TRBV6-2 or TRBV6-3 combines with J gene TRBJ2-1; TCRdb lists TRBD1, though no DNA is available to test this call. CDR1 is MNHEY, CDR2 SVGEGT, per germline. The CDR3 has 13 amino acids. The CDR3 here is CASSGSDRDEQFF.

The chain couples TRBV29-1 to TRBJ2-5. The CDR3 has 12 residues. Germline V gives CDR1 SQVTM, CDR2 ANQGSEA. The CDR3 is CSVNGFQETQYF.

The chain recombines TRBV2 with TRBJ2-7; there is no DNA to check the TCRdb D call of TRBD1. Per the germline V gene, CDR1 is SNHLY and CDR2 is FYNNEI. CDR3 length: 14 residues. CDR3 residues: CASSGTAIPYEQYF.

The rearrangement joins TRBV25-1 to TRBJ1-3. Germline assignment: CDR1 MGHDK and CDR2 SYGVNS. The CDR3 totals 12 residues. CDR3 sequence: CASRVSGNTIYF.

The chain joins TRBV29-1 to TRBJ2-5; with no DNA, the TCRdb D assignment of TRBD1 cannot be verified. CDR1 is SQVTM, CDR2 ANQGSEA, per germline. There are 16 residues in the CDR3. CDR3: CSVVWFRGTEQETQYF.

The CDR3 loop is CASSPNTGELFF. J is TRBJ2-2 and V is TRBV5-5. The CDR3 consists of 12 residues. The germline V gene has CDR1 SGHKS and CDR2 YYEKEE (reference sequence). Full variable domain (rest looked up from reference TRBV5-5 and TRBJ2-2): DAGVTQSPTHLIKTRGQQVTLRCSPISGHKSVSWYQQVLGQGPQFIFQYYEKEERGRGNFPDRFSARQFPNYSSELNVNALLLGDSALYLCASSPNTGELFFGEGSRLTVL.

The chain has TRBV6-2 or TRBV6-3 and TRBJ1-1. This CDR3 region has 14 residues. The germline V gene has CDR1 MNHEY and CDR2 SVGEGT. This CDR3 is CASSYLEANTEAFF.

The J gene is TRBJ1-2, the V gene TRBV29-1. Looked up from germline, CDR1 is SQVTM and CDR2 is ANQGSEA. This CDR3 comprises 14 residues. CDR3 region: CSVEETETWVWYTF. The whole variable domain, filled in from reference TRBV29-1 and TRBJ1-2, reads SAVISQKPSRDICQRGTSLTIQCQVDSQVTMMFWYRQQPGQSLTLIATANQGSEATYESGFVIDKFPISRPNLTFSTLTVSNMSPEDSSIYLCSVEETETWVWYTFGSGTRLTVV.

The V call is TRBV4-1, the J call TRBJ2-1. Germline CDR1 is MGHRA and CDR2 is YSYEKL. The CDR3 totals 12 residues. The CDR3 reads CASSDTYNEQFF.

The rearrangement uses TRBV7-9 and TRBJ2-7; the D call of TRBD1 rests on TCRdb alone, since no DNA is present to check it. This CDR3 comprises 15 residues. Per germline, CDR1 SEHNR and CDR2 FQNEAQ (reference sequence). The CDR3 sequence is CASSPPGGGVYEQYF.

The genes are TRBV27 and TRBJ2-7; TCRdb names TRBD1, which stays unverified in the absence of DNA. CDR1 is MNHEY, CDR2 SMNVEV, per germline (reference sequence). The CDR3 is 16 residues long. The CDR3 sequence is CASSSWGTGIDYEQYF.

This chain connects TRBV7-2 to TRBJ2-2. Germline CDR1 and CDR2: SGHTA and FQGNSA. The CDR3 loop spans 16 amino acids. The CDR3 region is CASTSTLARNTGELFF.

This chain connects TRBV7-9 to TRBJ2-7; the D gene TCRdb calls, TRBD2, cannot be checked with no DNA. Germline V lookup: CDR1 SEHNR, CDR2 FQNEAQ (reference sequence). The CDR3 has 18 residues. CDR3 amino acids: CASSSIRRTSGGAYEQYF.

The chain is built from TRBV12-3 or TRBV12-4 and TRBJ2-1. The CDR3 has 16 residues. The CDR3 loop reads CASSSSHPTPTMEQFF.

Here the CDR3 reads CGVPQGAGYGYTF. The V call is TRBV29-1, the J call TRBJ1-2; TCRdb outputs TRBD1, but without DNA this stays unchecked. CDR3 size: 13 residues. Germline V gene sequence: CDR1 SQVTM, CDR2 ANQGSEA.

CDR3 sequence reads: CASSQGDRVGYGYTF. This sequence joins TRBV4-2 and TRBJ1-2; TCRdb picks TRBD1, but there is no DNA to check that call. The CDR3 totals 15 residues. Germline CDR1 and CDR2: LGHNA and YNFKEQ.

The J gene is TRBJ2-7, the V gene TRBV2; lacking DNA, the TRBD1 call made by TCRdb goes unchecked. This CDR3 has 14 residues. CDR1 and CDR2 from the germline V gene are SNHLY and FYNNEI. CDR3 sequence: CASSVPRGSSEQYF.